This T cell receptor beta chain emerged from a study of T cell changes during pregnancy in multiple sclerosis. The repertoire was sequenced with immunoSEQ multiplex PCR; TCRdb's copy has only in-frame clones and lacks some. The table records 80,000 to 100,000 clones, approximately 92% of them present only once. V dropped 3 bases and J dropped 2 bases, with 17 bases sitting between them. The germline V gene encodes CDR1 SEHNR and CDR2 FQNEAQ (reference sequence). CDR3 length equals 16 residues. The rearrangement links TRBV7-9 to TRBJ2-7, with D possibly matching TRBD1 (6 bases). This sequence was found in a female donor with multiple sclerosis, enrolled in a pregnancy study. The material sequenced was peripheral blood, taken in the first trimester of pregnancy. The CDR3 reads CASSFLGLGATYEQYF. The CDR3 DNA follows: TGTGCCAGCAGCTTCCTAGGCCTGGGGGCTACCTACGAGCAGTACTTC.